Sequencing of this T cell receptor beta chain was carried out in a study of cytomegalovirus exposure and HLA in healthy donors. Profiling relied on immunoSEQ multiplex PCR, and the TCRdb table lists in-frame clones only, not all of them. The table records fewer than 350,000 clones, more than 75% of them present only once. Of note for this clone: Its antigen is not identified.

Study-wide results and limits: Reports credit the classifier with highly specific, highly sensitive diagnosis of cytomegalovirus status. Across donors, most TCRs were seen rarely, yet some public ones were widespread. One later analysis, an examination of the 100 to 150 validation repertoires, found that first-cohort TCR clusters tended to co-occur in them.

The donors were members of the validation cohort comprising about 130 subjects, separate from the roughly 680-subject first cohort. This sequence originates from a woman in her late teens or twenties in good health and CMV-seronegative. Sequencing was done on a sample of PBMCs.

CDR3 residues: CASSIGGQTYEQYF. In nucleotides, the CDR3 is TGTGCCAGTAGTATAGGGGGACAGACCTACGAGCAGTACTTC. This sequence joins TRBV19 and TRBJ2-7; the match to TRBD1 covers 7 bases. This CDR3 comprises 14 residues. With 1 base clipped from V and 2 bases from J, the junction kept 2 bases outside the gene matches. Per the germline V gene, CDR1 is LNHDA and CDR2 is SQIVND (reference sequence). Full variable domain (outside the CDR3, taken from reference TRBV19 and TRBJ2-7): DGGITQSPKYLFRKEGQNVTLSCEQNLNHDAMYWYRQDPGQGLRLIYYSQIVNDFQKGDIAEGYSVSREKKESFPLTVTSAQKNPTAFYLCASSIGGQTYEQYFGPGTRLTVT.